Listed below are T cell receptor beta chains from one sample, sequenced in a study of blood T cell repertoires in COVID-19. Profiled with immunoSEQ multiplex PCR; TCRdb holds only in-frame clones, not every one. The sample carries around 200,000 clones, 90% recorded once. Material for sequencing was PBMCs or T cells enriched from blood (not recorded which). The receptors stem from a man in his thirties or forties who had recovered from COVID-19. CDR3s include the opening cysteine and the closing phenylalanine or tryptophan. The D gene is left open where the match is weak. Only part of the rows carry a size: once, few, many, or a class if the clone is expanded.

TRBD2 TRBJ2-1 . TRBV5-4 TGTGCCAGCAGCACCCGGACTAGCGGGAGGGGGGTCGGGCAGTTCTTC CASSTRTSGRGVGQFF
. TRBJ1-2 once TRBV9 TGTGCCAGCAGCGTAGAGGCGGGGGCGCTTAATGGCTACACCTTC CASSVEAGALNGYTF
. TRBJ1-1 . TRBV18 TGTGCCAGCTCACCATCAATAGAAAGGAACACTGAAGCTTTCTTT CASSPSIERNTEAFF
TRBD1 TRBJ1-1 . TRBV19 TGTGCCAGTAAGAAAGCGACAGGGGGAGTGTTGGACACTGAAGCTTTCTTT CASKKATGGVLDTEAFF
TRBD2 TRBJ2-3 . TRBV24-1 TGTGCCACCAGATCGACTAGCGGGAGCGAGGGCGCAACAGATACGCAGTATTTT CATRSTSGSEGATDTQYF
. TRBJ1-1 . TRBV11-2 TGTGCCAGCAGCTTAAGGGGAGGAGGAGAAGCTTTCTTT CASSLRGGGEAFF
. TRBJ2-1 . TRBV4-2 TGTGCCAGCAGCCAGATTCGAAACAGGGTTGGCAATGAGCAGTTCTTC CASSQIRNRVGNEQFF
TRBD2 TRBJ2-2 . TRBV27 TGTGCCAGCAGTTTAGCGGGAGCGGCCGGGGAGCTGTTTTTT CASSLAGAAGELFF
TRBD1 TRBJ2-5 . TRBV28 TGTGCCAGCAGTTTAATACAGGGGGTGCAAGAGACCCAGTACTTC CASSLIQGVQETQYF
TRBD1 TRBJ2-3 . TRBV5-4 TGTGCCAGCAGTGAGGGGGCGCGTTGGGCAGATACGCAGTATTTT CASSEGARWADTQYF
. TRBJ2-4 . TRBV3-1/TRBV3-2 TGTGCCAGCAAATGGAGCAGTGGAACAGGGCTAGGAAACATTCAGTACTTC CASKWSSGTGLGNIQYF
. TRBJ2-1 . TRBV18 TGTGCCAGCTCACCGGCGACCGGGTTGGCCAATGAGCAGTTCTTC CASSPATGLANEQFF
. TRBJ1-6 . TRBV28 TGTGCCAGCAGGCTTATAAGGGGTTCACCCCTCCACTTT CASRLIRGSPLHF
. TRBJ1-3 . TRBV15 TGTGCCACCAGCATCGGGGAAGGCTCTGGAAACACCATATATTTT CATSIGEGSGNTIYF
TRBD1 TRBJ2-5 . TRBV27 TGTGCCAGCAGTTTATCCCTGAGACAGGGGGCTCCCCACTTC CASSLSLRQGAPHF
TRBD1 TRBJ1-3 . TRBV19 TGTGCCAGTAGCCCGACAGGGCGAGGAAACACCATATATTTT CASSPTGRGNTIYF
TRBD2 TRBJ2-7 . TRBV4-3 TGCGCCAGCAGCCAAGAGGGGGGGGGACTCCGACTACCCAGCTCCTACGAGCAGTACTTC CASSQEGGGLRLPSSYEQYF
. TRBJ1-2 . TRBV9 TGTGCCAGCAGCGACTCGTACTATGGCTACACCTTC CASSDSYYGYTF
TRBD1 TRBJ1-4 . TRBV29-1 TGCAGCGTTGAAGCGACCGTAGGGGGCGATAATGAAAAACTGTTTTTT CSVEATVGGDNEKLFF
. TRBJ1-4 . TRBV4-3 TGCGCCAGCAGCCAAAGTCCAGGGACTGCAACTAATGAAAAACTGTTTTTT CASSQSPGTATNEKLFF
TRBD1 TRBJ2-2 . TRBV24-1 TGTGCCACCACACCCGGGACAGGGGGCTCCGGGGAGCTGTTTTTT CATTPGTGGSGELFF
TRBD2 TRBJ2-1 . TRBV11-2 TGTGCCAGCAGCCGACTAGCGGGAGCCTACAATGAGCAGTTCTTC CASSRLAGAYNEQFF
. TRBJ2-7 . TRBV5-1 TGCGCCAGCAGCTTGGCCGGGGTGGGCTACGAGCAGTACTTC CASSLAGVGYEQYF
. TRBJ2-5 . TRBV25-1 TGTGCCAGCAGTGCGGTGACAGGTAATCAAGAGACCCAGTACTTC CASSAVTGNQETQYF
. TRBJ1-3 . TRBV10-3 TGTGCCATCAGTGAGTTCCGGAGCTCTGGAAACACCATATATTTT CAISEFRSSGNTIYF
TRBD1 TRBJ1-3 . TRBV5-8 TGTGCCAGCAGCTTGGTCTATTGGGACAGGGTAGACTCTGGAAACACCATATATTTT CASSLVYWDRVDSGNTIYF
. TRBJ2-7 . TRBV28 TGTGCCACGAGGATGGGTTCCTACGAGCAGTACTTC CATRMGSYEQYF
TRBD2 TRBJ2-5 few TRBV7-2 TGTGCCAGCAGCTTCCCGGGACTAGCGCTGGAGACCCAGTACTTC CASSFPGLALETQYF